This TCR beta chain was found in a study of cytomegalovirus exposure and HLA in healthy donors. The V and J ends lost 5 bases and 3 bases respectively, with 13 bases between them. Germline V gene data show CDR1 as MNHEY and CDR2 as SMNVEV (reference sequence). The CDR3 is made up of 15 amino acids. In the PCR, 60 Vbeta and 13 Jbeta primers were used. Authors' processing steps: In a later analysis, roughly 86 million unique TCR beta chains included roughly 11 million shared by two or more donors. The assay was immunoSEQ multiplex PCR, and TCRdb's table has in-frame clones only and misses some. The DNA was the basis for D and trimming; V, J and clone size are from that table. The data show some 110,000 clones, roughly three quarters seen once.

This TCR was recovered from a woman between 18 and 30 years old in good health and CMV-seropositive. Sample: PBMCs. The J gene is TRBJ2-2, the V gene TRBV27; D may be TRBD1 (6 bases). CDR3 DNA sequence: TGTGCCAGCAGTGCCCCAGGGGATCACACCGGGGAGCTGTTTTTT. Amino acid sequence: CASSAPGDHTGELFF.